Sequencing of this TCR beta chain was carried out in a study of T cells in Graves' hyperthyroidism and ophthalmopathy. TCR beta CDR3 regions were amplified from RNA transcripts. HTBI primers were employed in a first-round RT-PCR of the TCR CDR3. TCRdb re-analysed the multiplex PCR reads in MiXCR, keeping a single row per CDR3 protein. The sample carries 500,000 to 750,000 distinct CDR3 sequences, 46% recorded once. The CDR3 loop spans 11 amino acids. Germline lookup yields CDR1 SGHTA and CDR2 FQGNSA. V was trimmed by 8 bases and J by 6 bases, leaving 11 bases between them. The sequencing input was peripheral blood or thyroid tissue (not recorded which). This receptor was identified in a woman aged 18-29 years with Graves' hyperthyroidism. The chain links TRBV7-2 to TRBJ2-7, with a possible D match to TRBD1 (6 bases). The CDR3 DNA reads TGTGCCAGCGGACAGACCTTCGAGCAGTACTTC. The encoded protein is CASGQTFEQYF.